The source of this T cell receptor (beta chain) is a study of control samples from healthy donors and cancer patients. This CDR3 region has 19 residues. Germline lookup yields CDR1 SGHRS and CDR2 YFSETQ. V was pared by 0 bases and J by 2 bases, with 21 bases between. Some clones are missing from TCRdb's copy, which holds only in-frame ones; the method was immunoSEQ multiplex PCR. The sample records about 47,000 clones, about 80% being singletons. The genes are TRBV5-1 and TRBJ2-1; the D is unclear. This TCR was recovered from a man between 65 and 85 years old in good health. The sample taken for sequencing was blood. CDR3 loop: CASSLDLITVLTTYNEQFF. CDR3 nucleotides: TGCGCCAGCAGCTTGGATCTTATTACAGTCCTAACGACCTACAATGAGCAGTTCTTC.